This TCR beta chain was identified during a study of T cells after yellow fever vaccination. The study's findings and limits: The secondary response peaked faster, at day 5 versus 15, but was weaker. Some clonotypes were seen in both the CD4 and the CD8 compartments. These made up a small share and likely arose from convergent recombination. Sorted repertoires could include abundant contaminating clonotypes from bulk cells. After the booster, approximately 96% of CD4 and about 90% of CD8 primary-response clones were re-detected.

MiXCR was run by TCRdb on the 5' RACE reads, yielding one entry per CDR3 protein. Of about 340,000 distinct CDR3 sequences listed, around an eighth are singletons. The germline gives CDR1 SEHNR, CDR2 FQNEAQ (reference sequence). The CDR3 spans 15 residues. V was pared by 5 bases and J by 5 bases, with 19 bases between. In its sample, this clonotype was seen many times. The antigen is unknown. Sequenced here: CD4+ T cells sorted from PBMCs, sampled 15 days after the yellow fever booster vaccination. This clonotype originated in a man aged 18 to 29 who received the YFV17D yellow fever vaccine. The chain has TRBV7-9 and TRBJ2-7; tentatively, D is TRBD2 (5 bases). CDR3: CASSGGQVAFHEQYF. CDR3 sequence (DNA): TGTGCCAGCAGCGGAGGCCAGGTGGCTTTCCACGAGCAGTACTTC.